The 27 T cell receptor beta chains below all came from one sample that was sequenced in a study of blood T cells in healthy people across ages. Sample-barcoded 5' priming and a J-beta primer mix drove a second PCR of about 7 to 12 cycles. TCRdb fed the 5' RACE reads into MiXCR, producing one record per CDR3 protein. The sample lists 710,000 or so distinct CDR3 sequences, about 20% occurring once. The sequencing sample was made of blood. The receptor source for this set is a man aged 65 to 85 in good health.

This clonotype showed up just a few times. The rearrangement uses TRBV9 and TRBJ2-3, with a possible D match to TRBD2 (5 bases). This CDR3 is 16 amino acids long. The germline V gene encodes CDR1 SGDLS and CDR2 YYNGEE. Trimming stripped 0 bases from V and 2 bases from J, with 13 bases between. In DNA, the CDR3 is TGTGCCAGCAGCGTAGCCTTTACTAGTCCCACAGATACGCAGTATTTT. Protein: CASSVAFTSPTDTQYF.

The CDR3, as DNA: TGTGCCAGCAGCATAGGATCAGGGGTACACGGGGAGCTGTTTTTT. It specifies CASSIGSGVHGELFF. This chain uses TRBV7-9 with TRBJ2-2; TRBD1 might be the D (6 bases). Germline V lookup: CDR1 SEHNR, CDR2 FQNEAQ (reference sequence). V was shortened by 5 bases and J by 7 bases, with 17 bases between the two germline ends. The length of the CDR3 is 15 residues.

Remarks on this clonotype: This may be a read error: a much more frequent sequence differs by one nucleotide. The chain recombines TRBV3-1 with TRBJ1-2, with D perhaps matching TRBD1 (6 bases). This CDR3 is built from 13 residues. Trimming removed 1 base at V and 3 bases at J, with 6 bases between. Germline V lookup: CDR1 LGHDT, CDR2 YNNKEL (reference sequence). The CDR3 region has the DNA TGTGCCAGCAGCCAAGGGACAGACTATGGCTACACCTTC. Protein sequence: CASSQGTDYGYTF.

This clonotype was counted between two and nine times. The V gene is TRBV10-3, the J gene TRBJ1-6; TRBD1 aligns across 9 bases. The CDR3 spans 16 residues. Per the germline V gene, CDR1 is ENHRY and CDR2 is SYGVKD. Trimming at V came to 4 bases and at J to 5 bases, leaving 6 bases not matched to a gene. The CDR3 region is CAISAYDRGNNSPLHF. Written as DNA, the CDR3 is TGTGCCATCAGTGCCTACGACAGGGGGAATAATTCACCCCTCCACTTT.

This clonotype has a handful of counts. V is TRBV5-1 and J is TRBJ1-1; 9 bases agree with TRBD1. This CDR3 comprises 15 residues. V lost 3 bases and J lost 4; bases outside the gene matches: 7. The V gene's germline CDR1 is SGHRS and CDR2 YFSETQ. CDR3 sequence (DNA): TGCGCCAGCAGCTCGGGACAGGGCCTGGGCACTGAAGCTTTCTTT. Translating it yields CASSSGQGLGTEAFF.

In its sample, this clonotype was seen a few times. The chain employs TRBV7-3 and TRBJ2-5; TRBD2 agrees at 12 bases. TRBJ2-1 explains the end of the DNA better; the J call may be wrong. Germline CDR1 reads SGHTA; CDR2 reads FQGTGA. The CDR3 length is 15 residues. The CDR3 protein is CASKMGLAGGDEQFF. As DNA, the CDR3 is TGTGCCAGCAAAATGGGACTAGCGGGTGGCGATGAGCAGTTCTTC.

The chain combines TRBV2 with TRBJ2-7, with D tentatively TRBD2 (6 bases). The CDR3 sequence is 12 residues long. Germline CDR1 is SNHLY and CDR2 is FYNNEI. The V end was cut by 6 bases, the J end by 2 bases, with 8 bases between. CDR3 nucleotide sequence: TGTGCCAGCAGGGGACTGCCCTACGAGCAGTACGTC. It yields the protein CASRGLPYEQYV.

The CDR3 reads CASSESRGITDTQYF. CDR3 bases: TGTGCCAGCAGTGAATCGCGGGGCATCACAGATACGCAGTATTTT. This chain connects TRBV25-1 to TRBJ2-3; D possibly corresponds to TRBD2 (6 bases). The CDR3 has 15 amino acids. Looked up from germline, CDR1 is MGHDK and CDR2 is SYGVNS. V was clipped by 1 base and J by 2 bases, with 10 bases between them.

This chain joins TRBV3-1 and TRBJ2-3; D may be TRBD2 (5 bases). V shed 1 base and J shed 0 bases, with 11 bases lying between them. The CDR3 spans 16 residues. The V gene's germline CDR1 is LGHDT and CDR2 YNNKEL (reference sequence). Here the CDR3 DNA reads TGTGCCAGCAGCCAAGCAGGAGGATCTAGCACAGATACGCAGTATTTT. It specifies CASSQAGGSSTDTQYF.

This clonotype was counted between two and nine times. The chain links TRBV12-3 or TRBV12-4 to TRBJ2-7; 10 bases line up with TRBD2. The J call may not be correct, given that the DNA end is closer to TRBJ2-5. The CDR3 runs 15 residues. The CDR3 region is CASSPSGSRRETQYF. The CDR3 DNA reads TGTGCCAGCAGCCCTAGCGGGAGTAGGCGAGAGACCCAGTACTTC.

This clonotype occurred a few times. Germline is not matched at one junction end, which may reflect a read error. The genes are TRBV29-1 and TRBJ2-2; possible D gene TRBD2, 5 bases. The CDR3 sequence is 12 residues long. Germline CDR1 and CDR2: SQVTM and ANQGSEA. The CDR3 region has the DNA TGCAGCGCTGCCGAGATCGCCGGGGAGCTATTTTTT. Amino acids: CSAAEIAGELFF.

This clonotype was counted only a few times. The chain has TRBV20-1 and TRBJ1-1; the D is unclear. Trimming left V 3 bases short and J 1 base short, with 9 bases between. The length of the CDR3 is 13 residues. Germline CDR1 and CDR2: DFQATT and SNEGSKA (reference sequence). CDR3 residues: CSASRSRNTEAFF. The CDR3 DNA is TGCAGTGCTAGTAGGTCGAGGAACACTGAAGCTTTCTTT.

The chain uses TRBV12-3 or TRBV12-4 and TRBJ1-2; D is undetermined. There are 15 residues in the CDR3. V lost 0 bases to trimming and J lost 0 bases, with 8 bases between them. This CDR3 reads CASSLADRPNYGYTF. The CDR3 bases are TGTGCCAGCAGTTTAGCGGACCGACCTAACTATGGCTACACCTTC.

In this sample, this clonotype turned up a few times. V and J are TRBV7-9 and TRBJ2-4; D is undetermined. CDR3 length equals 12 residues. The V end was cut by 2 bases, the J end by 5 bases, with 4 bases between. Germline values: CDR1 SEHNR, CDR2 FQNEAQ (reference sequence). This chain's CDR3 is CASSLPQNIQYF. CDR3 DNA sequence: TGTGCCAGCAGCTTACCTCAAAACATTCAGTACTTC.

In this sample, this clonotype turned up many times. This sequence joins TRBV13 and TRBJ2-1; TRBD2 agrees at 7 bases. With V trimmed by 3 bases and J by 4 bases, 12 bases remained unmatched. The CDR3 consists of 17 residues. Germline values: CDR1 PRHDT, CDR2 FYEKMQ (reference sequence). CDR3 loop: CASSFPGGTTVYNEQFF. In DNA form, the CDR3 reads TGTGCCAGCAGCTTCCCGGGGGGTACTACAGTATACAATGAGCAGTTCTTC.

This clonotype came up a few times. The chain uses TRBV12-3 or TRBV12-4 and TRBJ1-2; D is ambiguous. The CDR3 contains 13 residues. V lost 0 bases to trimming and J lost 8 bases, with 10 bases between them. The CDR3 sequence is CASSLAPNGGYTF. The CDR3 nucleotides read TGTGCCAGCAGTTTAGCGCCAAACGGGGGCTACACCTTC.

This clonotype appeared a few times. The chain couples TRBV7-8 to TRBJ1-2, with D uncertain. The CDR3 runs 14 residues. The ends were cut back, 0 bases at V and 10 bases at J, with 15 bases in the middle. The germline CDR1 and CDR2 sequences are SGHVS and FQNEAQ. The CDR3 nucleotides are TGTGCCAGCAGCTTAGCTTCGGGAGGGAGCCACTACACCTTC. Translating it yields CASSLASGGSHYTF.

This clonotype occurred a few times. This sequence joins TRBV6-5 and TRBJ2-1, with 11 bases aligning to TRBD1. Germline CDR1 is MNHEY and CDR2 is SVGAGI. V lost 2 bases and J lost 7; bases outside the gene matches: 1. The CDR3 totals 14 residues. In DNA, the CDR3 is TGTGCCAGCAGTTACGGACAGGGGGCAAATGAGCAGTTCTTC. The encoded protein is CASSYGQGANEQFF.

The chain joins TRBV12-3 or TRBV12-4 to TRBJ2-5; the D is unclear. The CDR3 loop spans 13 amino acids. V was cut by 6 bases and J by 1 base, with 9 bases left in between. CDR3 in DNA: TGTGCCAGCAGCCAGTCTTTCCAAGAGACCCAGTACTTC. Amino acids: CASSQSFQETQYF.

This clonotype has a count of ten or more. The rearrangement uses TRBV24-1 and TRBJ2-3; 13 bases are shared with TRBD2. The CDR3 spans 16 residues. The V gene end was trimmed by 2 bases and the J gene end by 8 bases; junction bases not matched to a gene: 6. Germline loops: CDR1 KGHDR, CDR2 SFDVKD. The CDR3 sequence: CATSDWTSGSLPTQYF. The CDR3 DNA sequence: TGTGCCACCAGTGATTGGACTAGCGGGAGTTTACCTACGCAGTATTTT.

The J gene is TRBJ2-7, the V gene TRBV11-2; D is possibly TRBD2 (6 bases). The V gene's germline CDR1 is SGHAT and CDR2 FQNNGV. There are 14 residues in the CDR3. V was shortened by 10 bases and J by 0 bases, with 16 bases between the two germline ends. The CDR3 here is CATKEGLSSYEQYF. The CDR3 DNA follows: TGTGCCACGAAGGAGGGTTTGAGCTCCTACGAGCAGTACTTC.

This chain connects TRBV24-1 to TRBJ1-4; D gene ambiguous. Per germline, CDR1 KGHDR and CDR2 SFDVKD. The length of the CDR3 is 13 residues. The germline V and J ends were trimmed by 0 bases and 7 bases, with 5 bases remaining between them. This CDR3 reads CATSDLQSEKLFF. The CDR3 region has the DNA TGTGCCACCAGTGATTTGCAGAGTGAAAAACTGTTTTTT.

This clonotype was seen a handful of times. The CDR3 here is CSASSGYGGDTQYF. The CDR3 DNA is TGCAGTGCTAGTAGCGGGTATGGTGGAGATACGCAGTATTTT. This chain uses TRBV20-1 with TRBJ2-3; TRBD2 matches at 7 bases. Germline V gene lookup returns CDR1 DFQATT and CDR2 SNEGSKA (reference sequence). The CDR3 contains 14 residues. Germline trimming cut 3 bases from V and 5 bases from J; bases unmatched to any gene: 8.

This clonotype was seen ten or more times. This chain joins TRBV7-2 and TRBJ2-1; D is perhaps TRBD2 (5 bases). Trimming stripped 0 bases from V and 7 bases from J, with 7 bases between. The V gene's germline CDR1 is SGHTA and CDR2 FQGNSA. This CDR3 comprises 13 residues. Here the CDR3 DNA reads TGTGCCAGCAGCTTAGCCGGGATAAATGAGCAGTTCTTC. Translation: CASSLAGINEQFF.

Only a few counts were recorded for this clonotype. The J gene is TRBJ1-2, the V gene TRBV27; the D gene is possibly TRBD1 (6 bases). Germline CDR1 is MNHEY and CDR2 is SMNVEV (reference sequence). The ends were cut back, 6 bases at V and 3 bases at J, with 17 bases in the middle. There are 15 residues in the CDR3. CDR3 nucleotide sequence: TGTGCCAGCAGACCGGCGGGGGGCGCTGACTATGGCTACACCTTC. Translation: CASRPAGGADYGYTF.

This clonotype was counted only a few times. This sequence joins TRBV12-3 or TRBV12-4 and TRBJ2-5; the match to TRBD1 covers 9 bases. With V trimmed by 4 bases and J by 11 bases, 14 bases remained unmatched. This CDR3 region has 15 residues. Written as DNA, the CDR3 is TGTGCCAGCAGTTCGGGGACAGGGACCCGTGGCAGGCAGTACTTC. Its protein product is CASSSGTGTRGRQYF.

In DNA, the CDR3 is TGCGCCAGCAGCCAAAAAATAGCGGGAGGCCGGAACACCGGGGAGCTGTTTTTT. Translated, it gives CASSQKIAGGRNTGELFF. The chain combines TRBV4-3 with TRBJ2-2, with TRBD2 identical over 10 bases. There are 18 residues in the CDR3. J was trimmed by 1 base and V by 2 bases; bases with no gene match: 7. Germline values: CDR1 LGHNA, CDR2 YSLEER.